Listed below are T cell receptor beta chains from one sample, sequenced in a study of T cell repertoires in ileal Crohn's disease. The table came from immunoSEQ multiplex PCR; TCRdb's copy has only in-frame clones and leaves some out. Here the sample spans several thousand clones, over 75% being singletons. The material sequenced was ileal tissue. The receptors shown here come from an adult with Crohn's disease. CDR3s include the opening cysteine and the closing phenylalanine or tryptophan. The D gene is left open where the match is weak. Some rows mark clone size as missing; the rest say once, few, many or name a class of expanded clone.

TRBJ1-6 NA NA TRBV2 CASSERGAHNSPLHF TGTGCCAGCAGTGAAAGGGGGGCGCATAATTCACCCCTCCACTTT
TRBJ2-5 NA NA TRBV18 CASSRGAFEETQYF TGTGCCAGCTCCCGGGGGGCATTTGAAGAGACCCAGTACTTC
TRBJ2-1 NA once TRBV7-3 CASSRAGVFEQFF TGTGCCAGCAGCCGAGCGGGTGTTTTTGAGCAGTTCTTC
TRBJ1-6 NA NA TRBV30 CAWSASSYNSPLHF TGTGCCTGGAGTGCCAGCTCCTATAATTCACCCCTCCACTTT
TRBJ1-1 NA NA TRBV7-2 CASSMRVTEAFF TGTGCCAGCAGCATGAGGGTAACTGAAGCTTTCTTT
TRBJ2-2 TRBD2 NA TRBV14 CASRLGTSGGTGELFF TGTGCCAGCAGGCTTGGGACTAGCGGGGGAACTGGGGAGCTGTTTTTT
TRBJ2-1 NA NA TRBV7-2 CASSSIRAGEQFF TGTGCCAGCAGCTCCATACGGGCTGGTGAGCAGTTCTTC
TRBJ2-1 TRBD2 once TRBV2 CASRAIAGGPSFEQFF TGTGCCAGCAGGGCGATAGCGGGGGGGCCTTCCTTTGAGCAGTTCTTC
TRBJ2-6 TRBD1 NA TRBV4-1 CASSQPSKGAKSSGANVLTF TGCGCCAGCAGCCAACCTAGTAAGGGGGCGAAGTCCTCTGGGGCCAACGTCCTGACTTTC
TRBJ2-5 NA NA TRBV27 CASSLSWIQETQYF TGTGCCAGCAGTTTATCGTGGATTCAAGAGACCCAGTACTTC
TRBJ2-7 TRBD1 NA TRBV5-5 CASSFPGQGIGEQYF TGTGCCAGCAGCTTTCCGGGACAGGGGATAGGCGAGCAGTACTTC
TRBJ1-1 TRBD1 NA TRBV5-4 CASSYRTGGNTEAFF TGTGCCAGCAGTTACCGGACAGGGGGAAACACTGAAGCTTTCTTT
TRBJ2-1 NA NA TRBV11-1 CASSQLGGYYNEQFF TGTGCCAGCAGTCAATTAGGAGGTTACTACAATGAGCAGTTCTTC
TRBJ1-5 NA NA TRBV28 CASSFYRDSNQPQHF TGTGCCAGCAGTTTCTACAGGGATAGCAATCAGCCCCAGCATTTT
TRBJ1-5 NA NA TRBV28 CASSLTQPQHF TGTGCCAGCAGTTTAACTCAGCCCCAGCATTTT
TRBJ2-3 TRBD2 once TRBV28 CASSLLASGIGPDTQYF TGTGCCAGCAGTTTATTGGCTAGCGGGATTGGGCCAGATACGCAGTATTTT
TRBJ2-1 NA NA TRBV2 CASNRDRNNEQFF TGTGCCAGCAATCGTGACAGGAACAATGAGCAGTTCTTC
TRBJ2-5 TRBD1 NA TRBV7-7 CASSFGTGGETQYF TGTGCCAGCAGCTTCGGGACAGGGGGGGAGACCCAGTACTTC
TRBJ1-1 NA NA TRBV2 CAVLRGVNTEAFF TGTGCCGTGCTTAGGGGCGTGAACACTGAAGCTTTCTTT
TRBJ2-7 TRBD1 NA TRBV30 CAWTGTASYEQYF TGTGCCTGGACCGGGACAGCCTCCTACGAGCAGTACTTC
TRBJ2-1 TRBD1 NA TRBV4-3 CASSQQIPGQGIGEQFF TGCGCCAGCAGCCAGCAGATTCCGGGACAGGGAATTGGGGAGCAGTTCTTC
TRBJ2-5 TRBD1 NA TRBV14 CASSQDAGTGTQYF TGTGCCAGCAGCCAAGACGCGGGGACAGGGACCCAGTACTTC
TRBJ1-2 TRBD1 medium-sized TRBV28 CASTVAGTGKDYGYTF TGTGCCAGCACCGTCGCTGGGACAGGGAAGGACTATGGCTACACCTTC
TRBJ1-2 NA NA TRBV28 CASSPQPQGGGYTF TGTGCCAGCAGTCCGCAACCCCAAGGAGGAGGCTACACCTTC
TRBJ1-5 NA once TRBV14 CASSQAGGNQPQHF TGTGCCAGCAGCCAAGCAGGGGGCAATCAGCCCCAGCATTTT
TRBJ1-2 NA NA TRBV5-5 CASSPSWGMDGYTF TGTGCCAGCAGCCCGAGTTGGGGAATGGATGGCTACACCTTC
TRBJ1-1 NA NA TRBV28 CASRSGQNTEAFF TGTGCCAGCAGATCGGGACAAAACACTGAAGCTTTCTTT
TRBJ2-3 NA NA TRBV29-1 CSVDTSTDTQYF TGCAGCGTGGATACTAGCACAGATACGCAGTATTTT
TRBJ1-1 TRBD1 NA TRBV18 CASSPGTGYSSTEAFF TGTGCCAGCTCACCTGGGACAGGGTATTCCAGCACTGAAGCTTTCTTT
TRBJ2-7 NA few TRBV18 CASSPFGGEQYF TGTGCCAGCTCACCCTTCGGGGGAGAGCAGTACTTC
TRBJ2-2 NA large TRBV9 CASSAKLSTGELFF TGTGCCAGCAGCGCTAAGCTCAGCACCGGGGAGCTGTTTTTT
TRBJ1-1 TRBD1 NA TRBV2 CASSGQGVEAFF TGTGCCAGCAGCGGACAGGGGGTTGAAGCTTTCTTT
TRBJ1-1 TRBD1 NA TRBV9 CASSNRQGALNTEAFF TGTGCCAGCAGCAACCGACAGGGGGCCCTGAACACTGAAGCTTTCTTT
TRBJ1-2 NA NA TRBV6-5 CASSYGTNYGYTF TGTGCCAGCAGTTACGGGACTAACTATGGCTACACCTTC
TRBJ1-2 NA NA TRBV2 CASSAGTNYGYTF TGTGCCAGCAGCGCCGGGACCAACTATGGCTACACCTTC
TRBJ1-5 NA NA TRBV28 CASSWGGVYQPQHF TGTGCCAGCAGTTGGGGGGGCGTCTATCAGCCCCAGCATTTT
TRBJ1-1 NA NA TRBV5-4 CASSKDGRNTEAFF TGTGCCAGCAGCAAGGATGGGAGGAACACTGAAGCTTTCTTT
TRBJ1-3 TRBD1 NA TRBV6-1 CASTRTGKRNTIYF TGTGCCAGCACCCGGACAGGGAAAAGAAACACCATATATTTT
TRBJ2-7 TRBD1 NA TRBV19 CASSTQGWAYEQYF TGTGCCAGTAGTACACAGGGGTGGGCCTACGAGCAGTACTTC
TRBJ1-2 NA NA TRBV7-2 CASSLPTDYGYTF TGTGCCAGCAGCTTACCCACCGACTATGGCTACACCTTC
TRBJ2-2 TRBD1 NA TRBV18 CASSQKGQGNTGELFF TGTGCCAGCTCCCAGAAGGGACAGGGTAACACCGGGGAGCTGTTTTTT
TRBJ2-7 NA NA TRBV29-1 CSVVGGTYEQYF TGCAGCGTTGTTGGGGGAACCTACGAGCAGTACTTC
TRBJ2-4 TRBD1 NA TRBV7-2 CASSATGGRAKNIQYF TGTGCCAGCAGCGCCACAGGGGGCCGCGCCAAAAACATTCAGTACTTC
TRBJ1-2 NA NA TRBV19 CASIPSQGFYGYTF TGTGCCAGTATCCCCTCCCAGGGTTTCTATGGCTACACCTTC
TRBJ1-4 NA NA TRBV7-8 CASSLDGVEKLFF TGTGCCAGCAGCTTAGATGGCGTCGAAAAACTGTTTTTT